These 29 T cell receptor beta chains were sequenced from one sample in a study of shared clonotypes between healthy human individuals. Some clones are missing from TCRdb's copy, which holds only in-frame ones; the method was immunoSEQ multiplex PCR. The table shows roughly 2 million clones, with around 95% occurring only once. The specimen sequenced was naive CD4+ T cells sorted from blood. Indicated subset: CD45RA+ positively selected. Every receptor here comes from a man between 18 and 29 years old in good health.

This rearrangement joins TRBV12-2 to TRBJ2-5; TRBD2 reflects the table's D call only, with no check against the DNA. TRBV12-2 is shown as a pseudogene. The length of the CDR3 is 15 residues. Here the CDR3 reads CASRSPRGIQETQYF. The CDR3 DNA sequence: TGTGCAAGTCGCTCCCCTCGGGGGATACAAGAGACCCAGTACTTC.

The V and J genes are TRBV2 and TRBJ2-6; D may be TRBD1 (5 bases). The CDR3 consists of 15 residues. Germline V gene data show CDR1 as SNHLY and CDR2 as FYNNEI. With 6 bases removed from V and 2 bases from J, the gap between germline ends came to 11 bases. CDR3 bases: TGTGCCAGCAGAGGTCAGGGAACTGGGGCCAACGTCCTGACTTTC. This encodes CASRGQGTGANVLTF.

The chain carries TRBV6-5 and TRBJ1-3; no clear D gene. Trimming removed 4 bases at V and 4 bases at J, with 11 bases between. CDR3 length: 14 amino acids. From germline, CDR1 is MNHEY and CDR2 SVGAGI. CDR3 nucleotides: TGTGCCAGCAGTTCCCCGAGTGTCGGAAACACCATATATTTT. This encodes CASSSPSVGNTIYF.

CDR3: CASSQTRLGTLHF. The CDR3 bases are TGCGCCAGCAGCCAAACTAGGTTGGGCACCCTCCACTTT. V usage is TRBV4-3 and J usage is TRBJ1-6; D ambiguous. Looked up from germline, CDR1 is LGHNA and CDR2 is YSLEER. This CDR3 has 13 amino acids. The V end was cut by 2 bases, the J end by 14 bases, with 13 bases between.

J is TRBJ1-2 and V is TRBV5-1, with D perhaps matching TRBD1 (5 bases). This CDR3 has 16 residues. Germline values: CDR1 SGHRS, CDR2 YFSETQ. The ends were cut back, 3 bases at V and 7 bases at J, with 22 bases in the middle. The CDR3 loop reads CASSWGPGPIGGGYTF. The CDR3 DNA reads as TGCGCCAGCAGCTGGGGCCCGGGACCCATCGGGGGTGGCTACACCTTC.

V usage is TRBV2 and J usage is TRBJ2-5; D gene ambiguous. The CDR3 has 11 residues. Germline-derived CDR1 and CDR2 are SNHLY and FYNNEI. The ends were cut back, 8 bases at V and 5 bases at J, with 9 bases in the middle. In DNA form, the CDR3 reads TGTGCCAGCGTGCGGCGCGAGACCCAGTACTTC. Translating it yields CASVRRETQYF.

The V gene is TRBV19, the J gene TRBJ1-1, with D unclear. V dropped 7 bases and J dropped 1 base, with 13 bases sitting between them. Germline CDR1 LNHDA, CDR2 SQIVND (reference sequence). This CDR3 is built from 14 residues. CDR3 residues: CASMPSLWNTEAFF. Written as DNA, the CDR3 is TGTGCCAGTATGCCCTCTCTATGGAACACTGAAGCTTTCTTT.

Only one count was recorded for this clone. The chain employs TRBV11-2 and TRBJ2-6; D is possibly TRBD1 or TRBD2 (6 bases each). The CDR3 sequence is 17 residues long. V lost 1 base and J 1 base, leaving 11 bases between the germline ends. CDR1 and CDR2 from the germline V gene are SGHAT and FQNNGV. The CDR3 DNA reads as TGTGCCAGCAGCTTAGCGGGGGCTTTATCTGGGGCCAACGTCCTGACTTTC. It codes for CASSLAGALSGANVLTF.

The V call is TRBV2, the J call TRBJ2-5, with TRBD2 identical over 7 bases. This CDR3 is 13 amino acids long. V lost 4 bases to trimming and J lost 5 bases; unmatched junction nucleotides: 4. Looked up from germline, CDR1 is SNHLY and CDR2 is FYNNEI. This CDR3 is CASSVSGPETQYF. CDR3 coding DNA: TGTGCCAGCAGTGTTAGCGGGCCGGAGACCCAGTACTTC.

V usage is TRBV18 and J usage is TRBJ1-1, with D possibly TRBD1 on 5 matching bases. Looked up from germline, CDR1 is KGHSH and CDR2 is LQKENI. V lost 3 bases, J lost 0 bases, and 11 bases lay in between. The CDR3 spans 15 residues. CDR3 sequence: CASSPVQDMNTEAFF. The CDR3 bases are TGTGCCAGCTCACCCGTACAGGACATGAACACTGAAGCTTTCTTT.

This chain connects TRBV6-6 to TRBJ1-4; a weak D match, TRBD1 (5 bases). V was cut by 7 bases and J by 5 bases, with 17 bases left in between. The CDR3 is made up of 15 amino acids. The germline V gene encodes CDR1 MNHNY and CDR2 SVGAGI (reference sequence). The CDR3 loop reads CASIYRSGPNEKLFF. The CDR3, as DNA: TGTGCCAGCATCTACCGCTCAGGGCCCAATGAAAAACTGTTTTTT.

The V and J genes are TRBV30 and TRBJ2-5; D is unresolved. The CDR3 runs 12 residues. The V end lost 0 bases, the J end lost 3 bases, and 5 bases lay between the germline ends. CDR1 is GTSNPN, CDR2 SVGIG, per germline (reference sequence). The CDR3 spells CAWSVWEETQYF. Here the CDR3 DNA reads TGTGCCTGGAGTGTTTGGGAAGAGACCCAGTACTTC.

This rearrangement joins TRBV2 to TRBJ2-2, with 8 positions matching TRBD2. V lost 6 bases and J lost 3; bases outside the gene matches: 3. The CDR3 is 14 residues long. Per germline, CDR1 SNHLY and CDR2 FYNNEI. The chain's CDR3 is CASSGTRDTGELFF. For the CDR3, the DNA is TGTGCCAGCAGCGGGACTAGGGACACCGGGGAGCTGTTTTTT.

The rearrangement links TRBV19 to TRBJ1-1; D gene ambiguous. The CDR3 is 12 amino acids. V lost 4 bases and J 2 bases, leaving 5 bases between the germline ends. From germline, CDR1 is LNHDA and CDR2 SQIVND (reference sequence). The DNA for the CDR3 is TGTGCCAGTAGTAGTAGAAACACTGAAGCTTTCTTT. Residues: CASSSRNTEAFF.

The chain couples TRBV10-3 to TRBJ2-7; 9 nucleotides match TRBD1. Unmatched junction bases numbered 5, after V lost 4 bases and J lost 4 bases. There are 14 residues in the CDR3. Germline CDR1 is ENHRY and CDR2 is SYGVKD. This CDR3 is CAISASDRGYEQYF. Written as DNA, the CDR3 is TGTGCCATCAGTGCATCGGACAGGGGATACGAGCAGTACTTC.

The V call is TRBV11-2, the J call TRBJ1-1, with D possibly being TRBD1 (6 bases). CDR1 is SGHAT and CDR2 is FQNNGV in the germline V gene. The CDR3 is made up of 14 amino acids. Trimming shortened V by 4 bases and J by 2 bases, and 11 bases separated the two germline ends. The CDR3 sequence is CASSSSRGNTEAFF. Written as DNA, the CDR3 is TGTGCCAGCAGCTCGAGCAGGGGTAACACTGAAGCTTTCTTT. Full variable domain (missing parts from reference TRBV11-2 and TRBJ1-1): EAGVAQSPRYKIIEKRQSVAFWCNPISGHATLYWYQQILGQGPKLLIQFQNNGVVDDSQLPKDRFSAERLKGVDSTLKIQPAKLEDSAVYLCASSSSRGNTEAFFGQGTRLTVV.

The chain recombines TRBV9 with TRBJ2-7, with a possible D match to TRBD2 (6 bases). From germline, CDR1 is SGDLS and CDR2 YYNGEE. The length of the CDR3 is 15 residues. V was shortened by 0 bases and J by 4 bases, with 14 bases between the two germline ends. The CDR3 protein is CASSVDGAGRYEQYF. In DNA form, the CDR3 reads TGTGCCAGCAGCGTAGATGGGGCGGGACGGTACGAGCAGTACTTC. The full variable domain, in which reference TRBV9 and TRBJ2-7 provide the parts outside the CDR3, is DSGVTQTPKHLITATGQRVTLRCSPRSGDLSVYWYQQSLDQGLQFLIQYYNGEERAKGNILERFSAQQFPDLHSELNLSSLELGDSALYFCASSVDGAGRYEQYFGPGTRLTVT.

This rearrangement joins TRBV2 to TRBJ2-2; unclear D gene. The germline gives CDR1 SNHLY, CDR2 FYNNEI. CDR3 length: 16 amino acids. V dropped 6 bases and J dropped 9 bases, with 23 bases sitting between them. For the CDR3, the DNA is TGTGCCAGCAGCGGTGACTTGAGCTATTCGTTAAGGGAGCTGTTTTTT. It yields the protein CASSGDLSYSLRELFF.

This clone occurred once. The chain employs TRBV30 and TRBJ2-7, with D possibly TRBD1 on 6 matching bases. Trimming removed 0 bases from V and 1 base from J, with 16 bases in between. This CDR3 is 16 amino acids long. Germline assignment: CDR1 GTSNPN and CDR2 SVGIG (reference sequence). The CDR3 is CAWSVRAPRGSYEQYF. The CDR3, as DNA: TGTGCCTGGAGTGTAAGGGCTCCCAGGGGATCCTACGAGCAGTACTTC.

The CDR3 DNA follows: TGTGCCAGCAGGGGCGCAAGCCTCAGCGAGCAGTACTTC. This codes for CASRGASLSEQYF. The V call is TRBV27, the J call TRBJ2-7; D not resolved. The CDR3 contains 13 residues. Germline CDR1 reads MNHEY; CDR2 reads SMNVEV (reference sequence). Deletions cut 6 bases from V and 6 bases from J, with 15 bases between.

This chain uses TRBV30 with TRBJ1-2; no firm D call. Looked up from germline, CDR1 is GTSNPN and CDR2 is SVGIG (reference sequence). V lost 0 bases, J lost 4 bases, and 6 bases lay in between. The CDR3 has 12 amino acids. The CDR3 sequence is CAWSVYSYGYTF. CDR3 DNA sequence: TGTGCCTGGAGTGTATACAGCTATGGCTACACCTTC.

J is TRBJ1-5 and V is TRBV4-3; no firm D call. The germline gives CDR1 LGHNA, CDR2 YSLEER. Deletions cut 0 bases from V and 0 bases from J, with 9 bases between. This CDR3 has 16 residues. The CDR3, as DNA: TGCGCCAGCAGCCAAGAGCCCGGGAGTAGCAATCAGCCCCAGCATTTT. Translated, it gives CASSQEPGSSNQPQHF.

This chain joins TRBV5-1 and TRBJ2-2, with 7 bases aligning to TRBD1. The CDR3 covers 15 residues. The trim removed 4 bases at V and 8 bases at J, leaving 11 bases unmatched. Germline assignment: CDR1 SGHRS and CDR2 YFSETQ. The CDR3 loop is CASSPFSTGIGELFF. The CDR3, as DNA: TGCGCCAGCAGCCCCTTTTCGACAGGGATTGGGGAGCTGTTTTTT.

V is TRBV2 and J is TRBJ2-5; 14 bases match TRBD2. The germline CDR1 and CDR2 sequences are SNHLY and FYNNEI. This CDR3 contains 16 residues. V lost 6 bases, J lost 8 bases, and 11 bases stayed unmatched. The chain's CDR3 is CASSPGLAGGITTQYF. The CDR3 nucleotides read TGTGCCAGCAGCCCCGGACTAGCGGGAGGCATCACCACCCAGTACTTC.

The chain has TRBV9 and TRBJ2-2; TRBD2 is a possible D gene (6 bases). Germline values: CDR1 SGDLS, CDR2 YYNGEE. This CDR3 is 15 amino acids long. With 3 bases removed from V and 2 bases from J, the gap between germline ends came to 11 bases. The CDR3 sequence: CASSAGDPNTGELFF. The CDR3 DNA reads as TGTGCCAGCAGCGCGGGGGACCCCAACACCGGGGAGCTGTTTTTT.

The V call is TRBV7-9, the J call TRBJ1-4; D call uncertain. The CDR3 covers 15 residues. Germline-derived CDR1 and CDR2 are SEHNR and FQNEAQ (reference sequence). V lost 5 bases and J lost 8, with 18 bases in between. The CDR3 DNA reads TGTGCCAGCAGCGTCTTCGGGAATAGTGGGGAAAAACTGTTTTTT. Encoded protein: CASSVFGNSGEKLFF.

The chain is built from TRBV29-1 and TRBJ2-5; unclear D gene. V shed 6 bases and J shed 4 bases, with 21 bases lying between them. Germline CDR1 is SQVTM and CDR2 is ANQGSEA. The CDR3 totals 15 residues. The CDR3, as DNA: TGCAGCGTCGCAAAAGGCAGCCCCAATGGAGAGACCCAGTACTTC. The encoded protein is CSVAKGSPNGETQYF. Filled out from reference TRBV29-1 and TRBJ2-5, the complete variable domain reads SAVISQKPSRDICQRGTSLTIQCQVDSQVTMMFWYRQQPGQSLTLIATANQGSEATYESGFVIDKFPISRPNLTFSTLTVSNMSPEDSSIYLCSVAKGSPNGETQYFGPGTRLLVL.

For this clone: Other DNA sequences in this sample translate to the same CDR3. The CDR3 coding sequence is TGTGCCAGCAGACCCGGGACCACCTACGAGCAGTACTTC. It is translated as CASRPGTTYEQYF. This chain connects TRBV6-5 to TRBJ2-7; possibly TRBD1 or TRBD2 for D (5 bases each). Between the trimmed V and J ends, which lost 6 bases and 2 bases, there was a span of 11 bases. The germline gives CDR1 MNHEY, CDR2 SVGAGI. The CDR3 is made up of 13 amino acids.

The chain couples TRBV29-1 to TRBJ1-1; D unclear. The germline gives CDR1 SQVTM, CDR2 ANQGSEA. V gave up 5 bases and J gave up 5 bases, with 9 bases separating them. The CDR3 is 11 amino acids. The CDR3 nucleotides read TGCAGCGTTATAACAGTTACTGAAGCTTTCTTT. This codes for CSVITVTEAFF.